The 15 T cell receptor beta chains in this list originate from one sample, sequenced in a study of T cell responses to AZD1222 COVID-19 vaccine. Profiled with immunoSEQ multiplex PCR; TCRdb holds only in-frame clones, not every one. The sample contains 150,000 to 200,000 clones, just over 90% of which appear only once. Sample: peripheral blood, taken 28 days after the second AZD1222 dose. The receptors come from an adult who received the AZD1222 COVID-19 vaccine.

The rearrangement uses TRBV5-4 and TRBJ2-5; D remains ambiguous. Trimming shortened V by 0 bases and J by 5 bases, and 8 bases separated the two germline ends. Germline CDR1 SGHNT, CDR2 YYREEE (reference sequence). The CDR3 spans 13 residues. CDR3 in DNA: TGTGCCAGCAGCTTGGGCAGGTGGGAGACCCAGTACTTC. Its protein product is CASSLGRWETQYF.

The V call is TRBV5-4, the J call TRBJ1-4, with 7 bases that match TRBD1. V dropped 2 bases and J dropped 8; count of bases not matched to a gene: 3. CDR3 length equals 13 residues. CDR1 is SGHNT and CDR2 is YYREEE in the germline V gene (reference sequence). The CDR3 sequence is CASSFQGGEKLFF. The CDR3 DNA sequence: TGTGCCAGCAGCTTCCAGGGGGGCGAAAAACTGTTTTTT.

This chain uses TRBV5-1 with TRBJ1-5; no clear D. V lost 5 bases, J lost 4 bases, and 13 bases lay in between. Germline V gene lookup returns CDR1 SGHRS and CDR2 YFSETQ. The CDR3 contains 14 residues. In DNA, the CDR3 is TGCGCCAGCAGTTTTAATGGCGGGAATCAGCCCCAGCATTTT. This gives the protein CASSFNGGNQPQHF.

The rearrangement joins TRBV11-2 to TRBJ1-1; D remains unclear. The CDR3 has 14 residues. Germline values: CDR1 SGHAT, CDR2 FQNNGV. Trimming removed 1 base at V and 6 bases at J, with 12 bases between. The CDR3 reads CASSLGWVSAEAFF. CDR3 sequence (DNA): TGTGCCAGCAGCTTAGGATGGGTTTCCGCTGAAGCTTTCTTT.

This chain links TRBV4-1 with TRBJ2-7; D ambiguous. CDR3 length: 16 amino acids. Germline CDR1 is MGHRA and CDR2 is YSYEKL. With 0 bases removed from V and 3 bases from J, the gap between germline ends came to 15 bases. DNA of the CDR3: TGCGCCAGCAGCCAAGATAGGGCCCGGTCCGTCTACGAGCAGTACTTC. It yields the protein CASSQDRARSVYEQYF.

V is TRBV2 and J is TRBJ2-7; D not certain. The V gene's germline CDR1 is SNHLY and CDR2 FYNNEI. The CDR3 is 13 residues long. The V and J ends lost 4 bases and 0 bases respectively, with 7 bases between them. In DNA form, the CDR3 reads TGTGCCAGCAGTGGGGCAGGCTCCTACGAGCAGTACTTC. Translation: CASSGAGSYEQYF.

The V gene is TRBV15, the J gene TRBJ1-2, with 7 bases lining up with TRBD1. The CDR3 has 17 residues. The ends lost 0 bases at V and 3 bases at J; junction bases unmatched: 10. Germline CDR1 is LNHNV and CDR2 is YYDKDF (reference sequence). CDR3 loop: CATSRDTVGTEYYGYTF. The CDR3 DNA reads TGTGCCACCAGCAGAGATACTGTTGGGACAGAATACTATGGCTACACCTTC.

On this clone: Other DNA sequences from this sample encode an identical CDR3 as well. The chain employs TRBV5-1 and TRBJ1-1, with D uncertain. V was pared by 2 bases and J by 1 base, with 6 bases between. Germline V gene data show CDR1 as SGHRS and CDR2 as YFSETQ. This CDR3 spans 13 amino acids. The CDR3 here is CASSFEGNTEAFF. CDR3 DNA: TGCGCCAGCAGCTTTGAGGGGAACACTGAAGCTTTCTTT.

The V call is TRBV2, the J call TRBJ1-1; TRBD1 is a possible D gene (5 bases). Trimming pared 1 base from V and 11 bases from J, leaving 11 bases between. The length of the CDR3 is 12 residues. Per germline, CDR1 SNHLY and CDR2 FYNNEI. The CDR3 region is CASSEGGRAAFF. The CDR3 DNA reads as TGTGCCAGCAGTGAAGGGGGCAGGGCCGCTTTCTTT.

The chain links TRBV3-1 (or the pseudogene TRBV3-2) to TRBJ2-7, with 7 positions matching TRBD1. The CDR3 is 14 residues long. Trimming at V came to 2 bases and at J to 3 bases, leaving 4 bases not matched to a gene. CDR1 is LGHDT, CDR2 YNNKEL, per germline (reference sequence). CDR3 DNA sequence: TGTGCCAGCAGCCAATGGGACAGCTTCTACGAGCAGTACTTC. Amino acid sequence: CASSQWDSFYEQYF.

The chain carries TRBV5-1 and TRBJ1-2; the match to TRBD1 covers 8 bases. The V gene end was trimmed by 4 bases and the J gene end by 4 bases; junction bases not matched to a gene: 9. CDR3 length equals 15 residues. Germline-derived CDR1 and CDR2 are SGHRS and YFSETQ. CDR3 coding DNA: TGCGCCAGCAGCGGGGGGACAGGAGGTTTCTATGGCTACACCTTC. Protein product: CASSGGTGGFYGYTF.

The J gene is TRBJ2-3, the V gene TRBV18; 7 nucleotides align to TRBD1. The trim removed 3 bases at V and 0 bases at J, leaving 21 bases unmatched. Germline V gene data show CDR1 as KGHSH and CDR2 as LQKENI. The CDR3 consists of 21 residues. CDR3 DNA sequence: TGTGCCAGCTCACCCCTCTACACCGGGACAGAAAACTCCCCTAGCACAGATACGCAGTATTTT. Translated: CASSPLYTGTENSPSTDTQYF.

The chain employs TRBV11-2 and TRBJ2-7; unclear D gene. The germline gives CDR1 SGHAT, CDR2 FQNNGV. Trimming removed 2 bases from V and 6 bases from J, with 5 bases in between. This CDR3 is 11 amino acids long. The CDR3: CASSLSIEQYF. The CDR3 DNA is TGTGCCAGCAGCTTAAGCATCGAGCAGTACTTC.

This chain uses TRBV3-1 (or the pseudogene TRBV3-2) with TRBJ2-1; D ambiguous. Germline CDR1 and CDR2: LGHDT and YNNKEL (reference sequence). V dropped 1 base and J dropped 9 bases, with 7 bases sitting between them. CDR3 length equals 12 residues. CDR3 region: CASSQGYGEQFF. Written as DNA, the CDR3 is TGTGCCAGCAGCCAAGGGTACGGTGAGCAGTTCTTC.

This clone appeared a single time. J is TRBJ2-3 and V is TRBV27; 9 bases agree with TRBD2. J lost 4 bases, V lost 4 bases, and 6 bases had no gene match. CDR1 and CDR2 from the germline V gene are MNHEY and SMNVEV (reference sequence). The CDR3 covers 15 residues. The CDR3 reads CASSSPSGVSDTQYF. CDR3 bases: TGTGCCAGCAGTTCGCCTAGCGGGGTCTCAGATACGCAGTATTTT.